The 6 T cell receptor beta chains listed next were all sequenced from one sample in a study of blood T cell repertoires in COVID-19. Sequencing was performed with immunoSEQ multiplex PCR; in TCRdb, only in-frame clones are kept and a portion is missing. The sample lists 65,000 to 70,000 clones, around 77% seen once, with approximately 16% in the top ten. Sequenced material: peripheral blood. The receptors come from a man in his 60s with acute or convalescent COVID-19.

V gene TRBV7-3 combines with J gene TRBJ1-1, with D unclear. Between the trimmed V and J ends, which lost 2 bases and 4 bases, there was a span of 14 bases. Germline CDR1 reads SGHTA; CDR2 reads FQGTGA. The CDR3 is 15 residues long. The CDR3 sequence is CASSLLGEGSTEAFF. CDR3 in DNA: TGTGCCAGCAGCTTATTGGGTGAAGGGAGCACTGAAGCTTTCTTT.

The gene calls are TRBV19 and TRBJ1-1, with TRBD1 matching over 7 bases. The ends lost 4 bases at V and 11 bases at J; junction bases unmatched: 7. The CDR3 is made up of 12 amino acids. The germline V gene has CDR1 LNHDA and CDR2 SQIVND (reference sequence). As DNA, the CDR3 is TGTGCCAGTAGTACCGGGACAGTGGTGGCTTTCTTT. This sequence encodes CASSTGTVVAFF.

V is TRBV5-8 and J is TRBJ2-3; possibly TRBD2 for D (6 bases). Trimming took off 3 bases at V and 2 bases at J, with 16 bases between the two ends. Germline V gene sequence: CDR1 SGHTS, CDR2 YDEGEE. The CDR3 runs to 16 residues. The CDR3 DNA follows: TGTGCCAGCAGCTCGGGGGAAGAGGGCTACACAGATACGCAGTATTTT. Translated: CASSSGEEGYTDTQYF.

By sample fraction, this clone is medium-sized. CDR3 loop: CASSLRGGGGKNIQYF. The CDR3 bases are TGTGCCAGCAGCTTACGGGGCGGGGGCGGCAAAAACATTCAGTACTTC. The J gene is TRBJ2-4, the V gene TRBV7-2; a weak D match, TRBD2 (7 bases). The germline CDR1 and CDR2 sequences are SGHTA and FQGNSA. CDR3 length: 16 residues. V was clipped by 2 bases and J by 3 bases, with 14 bases between them.

The chain recombines TRBV27 with TRBJ1-2; no reliable D call. This CDR3 is 12 amino acids long. Germline-derived CDR1 and CDR2 are MNHEY and SMNVEV (reference sequence). V shed 4 bases and J shed 8 bases, with 11 bases lying between them. DNA for the CDR3: TGTGCCAGCAGTTCCCAGGCGAGCGGCTACACCTTC. Its translation is CASSSQASGYTF.

The V and J genes are TRBV6-1 and TRBJ1-3; TRBD1 matches at 7 bases. Trimming cost V 4 bases and J 0 bases; bases outside gene matches: 6. The length of the CDR3 is 16 residues. Germline V lookup: CDR1 MNHNS, CDR2 SASEGT. The CDR3 sequence: CASSVSGGYSGNTIYF. In DNA form, the CDR3 reads TGTGCCAGCAGTGTGTCAGGGGGATACTCTGGAAACACCATATATTTT.